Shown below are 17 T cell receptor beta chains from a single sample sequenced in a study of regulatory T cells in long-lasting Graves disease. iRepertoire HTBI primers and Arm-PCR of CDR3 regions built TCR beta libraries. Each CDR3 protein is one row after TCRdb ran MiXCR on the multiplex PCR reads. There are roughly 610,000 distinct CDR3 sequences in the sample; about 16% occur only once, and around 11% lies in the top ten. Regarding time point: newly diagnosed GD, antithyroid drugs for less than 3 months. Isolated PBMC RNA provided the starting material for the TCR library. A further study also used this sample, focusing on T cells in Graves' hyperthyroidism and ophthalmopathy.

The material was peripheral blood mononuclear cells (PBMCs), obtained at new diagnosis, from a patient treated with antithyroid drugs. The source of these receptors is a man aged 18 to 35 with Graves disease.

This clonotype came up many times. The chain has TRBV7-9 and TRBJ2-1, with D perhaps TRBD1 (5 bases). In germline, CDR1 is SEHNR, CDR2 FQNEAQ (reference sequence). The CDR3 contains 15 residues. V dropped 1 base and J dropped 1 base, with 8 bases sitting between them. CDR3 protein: CASSLEGNSYNEQFF. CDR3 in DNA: TGTGCCAGCAGCTTAGAGGGGAATTCCTACAATGAGCAGTTCTTC.

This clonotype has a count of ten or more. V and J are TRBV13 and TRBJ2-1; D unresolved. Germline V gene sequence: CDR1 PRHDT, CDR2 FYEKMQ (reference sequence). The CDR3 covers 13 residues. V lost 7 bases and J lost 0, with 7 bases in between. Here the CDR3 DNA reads TGTGCCAGCACCTTGCCCTCCTACAATGAGCAGTTCTTC. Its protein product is CASTLPSYNEQFF.

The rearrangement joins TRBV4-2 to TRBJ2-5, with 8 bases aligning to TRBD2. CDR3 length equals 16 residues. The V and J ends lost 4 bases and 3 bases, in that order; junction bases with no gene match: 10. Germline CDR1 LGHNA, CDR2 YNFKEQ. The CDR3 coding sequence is TGTGCCAGCAGCCCTCGGGGTAGCGGGGCTGAAGAGACCCAGTACTTC. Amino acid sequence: CASSPRGSGAEETQYF.

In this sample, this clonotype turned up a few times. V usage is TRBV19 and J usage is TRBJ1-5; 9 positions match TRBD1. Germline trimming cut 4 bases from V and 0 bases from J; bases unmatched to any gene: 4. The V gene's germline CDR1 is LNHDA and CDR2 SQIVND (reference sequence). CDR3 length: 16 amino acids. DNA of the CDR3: TGTGCCAGTAGTAATAGACAGGGGGTTAGCAATCAGCCCCAGCATTTT. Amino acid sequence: CASSNRQGVSNQPQHF.

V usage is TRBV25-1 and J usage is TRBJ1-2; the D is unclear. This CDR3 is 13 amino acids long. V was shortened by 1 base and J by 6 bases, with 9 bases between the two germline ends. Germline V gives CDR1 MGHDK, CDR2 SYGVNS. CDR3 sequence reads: CASSESAGNGYTF. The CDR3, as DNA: TGTGCCAGCAGTGAATCTGCGGGAAATGGCTACACCTTC.

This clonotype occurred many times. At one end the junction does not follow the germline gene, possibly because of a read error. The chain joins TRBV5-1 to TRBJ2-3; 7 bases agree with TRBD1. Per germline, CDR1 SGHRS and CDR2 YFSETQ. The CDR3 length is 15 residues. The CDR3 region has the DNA TGTGCCAGCAGCCCCCTGACAGGGAGCACAGATACGCAGTATTTT. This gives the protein CASSPLTGSTDTQYF. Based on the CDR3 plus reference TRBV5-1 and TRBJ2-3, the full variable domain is KAGVTQTPRYLIKTRGQQVTLSCSPISGHRSVSWYQQTPGQGLQFLFEYFSETQRNKGNFPGRFSGRQFSNSRSEMNVSTLELGDSALYLCASSPLTGSTDTQYFGPGTRLTVL.

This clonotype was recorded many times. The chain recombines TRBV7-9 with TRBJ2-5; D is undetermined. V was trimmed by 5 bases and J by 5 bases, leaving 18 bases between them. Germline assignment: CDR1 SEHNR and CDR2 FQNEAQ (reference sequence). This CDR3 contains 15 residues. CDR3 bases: TGTGCCAGCAGCCCTGCCTCCCATGGACGGGAGACCCAGTACTTC. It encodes CASSPASHGRETQYF.

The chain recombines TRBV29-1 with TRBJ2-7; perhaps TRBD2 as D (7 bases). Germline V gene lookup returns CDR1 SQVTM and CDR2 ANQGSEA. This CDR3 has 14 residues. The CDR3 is CAASVAGANYEQYF. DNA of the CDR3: TGCGCTGCTTCGGTGGCGGGGGCCAACTACGAGCAGTACTTC.

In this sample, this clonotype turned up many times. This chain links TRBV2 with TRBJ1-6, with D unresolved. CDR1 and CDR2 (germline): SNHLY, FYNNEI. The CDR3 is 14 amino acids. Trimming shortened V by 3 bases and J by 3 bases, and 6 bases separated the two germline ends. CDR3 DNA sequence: TGTGCCAGCAGTGAGGACGGCTATAATTCACCCCTCCACTTT. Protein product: CASSEDGYNSPLHF.

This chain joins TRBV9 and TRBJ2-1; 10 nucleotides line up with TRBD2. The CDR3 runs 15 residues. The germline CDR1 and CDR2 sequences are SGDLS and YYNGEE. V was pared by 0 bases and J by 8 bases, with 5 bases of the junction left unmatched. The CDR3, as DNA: TGTGCCAGCAGCGTAGTGGCTAGCGGGAGCGATGAGCAGTTCTTC. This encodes CASSVVASGSDEQFF. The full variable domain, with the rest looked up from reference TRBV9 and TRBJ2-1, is DSGVTQTPKHLITATGQRVTLRCSPRSGDLSVYWYQQSLDQGLQFLIQYYNGEERAKGNILERFSAQQFPDLHSELNLSSLELGDSALYFCASSVVASGSDEQFFGPGTRLTVL.

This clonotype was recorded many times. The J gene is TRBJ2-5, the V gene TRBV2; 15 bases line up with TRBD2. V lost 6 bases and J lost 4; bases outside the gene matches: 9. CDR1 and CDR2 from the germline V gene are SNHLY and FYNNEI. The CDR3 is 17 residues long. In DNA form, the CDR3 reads TGTGCCAGCAGACCCGGACTAGCGGGAGGGTTGTTAGAGACCCAGTACTTC. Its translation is CASRPGLAGGLLETQYF.

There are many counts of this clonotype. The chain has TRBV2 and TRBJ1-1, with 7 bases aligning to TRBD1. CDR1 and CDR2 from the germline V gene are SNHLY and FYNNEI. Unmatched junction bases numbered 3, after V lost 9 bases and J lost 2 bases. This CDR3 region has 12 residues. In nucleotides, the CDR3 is TGTGCCAGACAGGGGAGAAACACTGAAGCTTTCTTT. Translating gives CARQGRNTEAFF.

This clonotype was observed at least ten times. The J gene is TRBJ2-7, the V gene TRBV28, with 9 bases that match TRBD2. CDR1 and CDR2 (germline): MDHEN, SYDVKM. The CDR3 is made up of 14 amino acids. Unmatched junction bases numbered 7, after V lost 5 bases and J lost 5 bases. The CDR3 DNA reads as TGTGCCAGCAGTCTAGCGGGATCCGTCAACGAGCAGTACTTC. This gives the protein CASSLAGSVNEQYF. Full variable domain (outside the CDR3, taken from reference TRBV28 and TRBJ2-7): DVKVTQSSRYLVKRTGEKVFLECVQDMDHENMFWYRQDPGLGLRLIYFSYDVKMKEKGDIPEGYSVSREKKERFSLILESASTNQTSMYLCASSLAGSVNEQYFGPGTRLTVT.

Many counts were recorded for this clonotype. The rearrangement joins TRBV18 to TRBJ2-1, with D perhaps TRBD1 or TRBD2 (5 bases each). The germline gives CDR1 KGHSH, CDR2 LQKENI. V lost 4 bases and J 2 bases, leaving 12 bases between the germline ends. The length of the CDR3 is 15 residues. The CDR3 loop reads CASSRGDGAYNEQFF. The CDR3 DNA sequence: TGTGCCAGCTCACGAGGGGACGGGGCCTACAATGAGCAGTTCTTC. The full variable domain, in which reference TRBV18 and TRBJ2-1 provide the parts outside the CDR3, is NAGVMQNPRHLVRRRGQEARLRCSPMKGHSHVYWYRQLPEEGLKFMVYLQKENIIDESGMPKERFSAEFPKEGPSILRIQQVVRGDSAAYFCASSRGDGAYNEQFFGPGTRLTVL.

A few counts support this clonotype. The CDR3 sequence is CASSPGTSDGQTQYF. CDR3 sequence (DNA): TGCGCCAGCAGTCCCGGGACTAGCGACGGGCAGACCCAGTACTTC. V gene TRBV5-1 combines with J gene TRBJ2-5, with 10 positions matching TRBD2. Germline values: CDR1 SGHRS, CDR2 YFSETQ. The V and J ends lost 5 bases and 6 bases, in that order; junction bases with no gene match: 10. CDR3 length: 15 residues. Using reference TRBV5-1 and TRBJ2-5 for the parts outside the CDR3, the full variable domain is KAGVTQTPRYLIKTRGQQVTLSCSPISGHRSVSWYQQTPGQGLQFLFEYFSETQRNKGNFPGRFSGRQFSNSRSEMNVSTLELGDSALYLCASSPGTSDGQTQYFGPGTRLLVL.

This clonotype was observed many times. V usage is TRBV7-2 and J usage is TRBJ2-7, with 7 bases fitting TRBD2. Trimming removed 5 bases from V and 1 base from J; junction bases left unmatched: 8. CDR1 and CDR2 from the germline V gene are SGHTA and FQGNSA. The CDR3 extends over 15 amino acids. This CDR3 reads CASSHAASGSYEQYF. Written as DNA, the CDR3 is TGTGCCAGCAGCCACGCGGCTAGCGGTTCCTACGAGCAGTACTTC.

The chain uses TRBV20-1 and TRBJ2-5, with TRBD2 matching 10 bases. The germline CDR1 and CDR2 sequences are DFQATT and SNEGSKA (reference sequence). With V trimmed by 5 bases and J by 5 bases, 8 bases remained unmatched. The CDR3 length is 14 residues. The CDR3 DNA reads TGCAGTGCTGAGCGGGAGGGCCTTAGGGAGACCCAGTACTTC. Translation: CSAEREGLRETQYF.